These 30 T cell receptor beta chains were all obtained from the same sample, sequenced in a study of control samples from healthy donors and cancer patients. The assay was immunoSEQ multiplex PCR, and TCRdb's table has in-frame clones only and misses some. The sample yields about 120,000 clones, about 89% seen once. Input material: blood. These receptors were collected from a man aged 50-60 years in good health.

This rearrangement joins TRBV2 to TRBJ2-3, with 8 positions matching TRBD2. The CDR3 is 12 residues long. CDR1 and CDR2 from the germline V gene are SNHLY and FYNNEI. V shed 8 bases and J 4 bases; nucleotides not matched to a gene: 2. The CDR3 DNA follows: TGTGCCAGCTGGGGACTAGCAGATACGCAGTATTTT. Protein product: CASWGLADTQYF.

The chain combines TRBV6-5 with TRBJ2-7; possibly TRBD2 for D (6 bases). This CDR3 spans 14 amino acids. CDR1 and CDR2 from the germline V gene are MNHEY and SVGAGI. Trimming removed 4 bases at V and 3 bases at J, with 13 bases between. CDR3 loop: CASSSSGLIYEQYF. In DNA, the CDR3 is TGTGCCAGCAGTTCCTCGGGACTCATCTACGAGCAGTACTTC.

V is TRBV5-6 and J is TRBJ1-1; no definite D call. The germline V gene encodes CDR1 SGHDT and CDR2 YYEEEE. The germline V and J ends were trimmed by 1 base and 1 base, with 11 bases remaining between them. This CDR3 spans 15 amino acids. The CDR3 sequence is CASSLSKGWNTEAFF. CDR3 bases: TGTGCCAGCAGCTTGTCTAAGGGATGGAACACTGAAGCTTTCTTT.

The chain recombines TRBV27 with TRBJ2-7; no clear D gene. V shed 2 bases and J shed 5 bases, with 10 bases lying between them. Germline CDR1 is MNHEY and CDR2 is SMNVEV (reference sequence). The CDR3 totals 13 residues. The CDR3 bases are TGTGCCAGCAGTTTAGGGGTAAACGACGAGCAGTACTTC. Its protein is CASSLGVNDEQYF.

This chain joins TRBV6-6 and TRBJ2-7; D possibly corresponds to TRBD1 (6 bases). CDR3 length equals 13 residues. Germline V gene data show CDR1 as MNHNY and CDR2 as SVGAGI (reference sequence). V shed 4 bases and J shed 3 bases, with 10 bases lying between them. The CDR3 loop is CASSWTELYEQYF. The DNA of the CDR3 is TGTGCCAGCAGTTGGACAGAACTCTACGAGCAGTACTTC.

The rearrangement joins TRBV18 to TRBJ1-1; TRBD1 agrees at 7 bases. Germline V gives CDR1 KGHSH, CDR2 LQKENI. This CDR3 has 15 residues. V gave up 0 bases and J gave up 5 bases; unmatched junction bases: 6. The CDR3 loop is CASSPPTGWKTEAFF. The CDR3, as DNA: TGTGCCAGCTCACCACCGACAGGGTGGAAGACTGAAGCTTTCTTT.

This clone came up once. The V and J genes are TRBV5-1 and TRBJ1-1; weak D call: TRBD1 (5 bases). Trimming cost V 2 bases and J 1 base, with 15 bases left between them. Germline lookup yields CDR1 SGHRS and CDR2 YFSETQ. The CDR3 sequence is 16 residues long. CDR3 sequence reads: CASSLMEAGKNTEAFF. In DNA form, the CDR3 reads TGCGCCAGCAGCTTAATGGAAGCAGGGAAGAACACTGAAGCTTTCTTT.

V and J are TRBV5-1 and TRBJ1-1; D uncertain. The V end was cut by 0 bases, the J end by 2 bases, with 5 bases between. Germline V gene data show CDR1 as SGHRS and CDR2 as YFSETQ. The CDR3 totals 13 residues. The CDR3 sequence is CASSLADNTEAFF. In nucleotides, the CDR3 is TGCGCCAGCAGCTTGGCAGACAACACTGAAGCTTTCTTT.

The rearrangement joins TRBV24-1 to TRBJ2-5, with D perhaps matching TRBD1 (6 bases). CDR1 and CDR2 from the germline V gene are KGHDR and SFDVKD. V was shortened by 4 bases and J by 3 bases, with 14 bases between the two germline ends. The CDR3 contains 15 residues. The CDR3: CATSDPGVGEETQYF. In DNA, the CDR3 is TGTGCCACCAGTGACCCAGGGGTTGGTGAAGAGACCCAGTACTTC.

J is TRBJ1-1 and V is TRBV29-1; D not certain. Deletions cut 3 bases from V and 0 bases from J, with 2 bases between. Germline-derived CDR1 and CDR2 are SQVTM and ANQGSEA. The CDR3 length is 11 residues. In nucleotides, the CDR3 is TGCAGCGTTGATGTGAACACTGAAGCTTTCTTT. It is translated as CSVDVNTEAFF.

This clone was observed a few times. J is TRBJ1-5 and V is TRBV30, with 11 bases matching TRBD1. The V segment lost 6 bases and the J segment 7 bases; nucleotides outside the gene matches: 5. CDR1 and CDR2 (germline): GTSNPN, SVGIG (reference sequence). The CDR3 loop spans 13 amino acids. CDR3 residues: CACSDRGQQPQHF. The CDR3 coding sequence is TGTGCCTGTTCGGACAGGGGGCAACAGCCCCAGCATTTT. Filled out from reference TRBV30 and TRBJ1-5, the complete variable domain reads SQTIHQWPATLVQPVGSPLSLECTVEGTSNPNLYWYRQAAGRGLQLLFYSVGIGQISSEVPQNLSASRPQDRQFILSSKKLLLSDSGFYLCACSDRGQQPQHFGDGTRLSIL.

The chain couples TRBV7-2 to TRBJ2-3; perhaps D is TRBD1 or TRBD2 (5 bases each). The CDR3 contains 15 residues. Germline V lookup: CDR1 SGHTA, CDR2 FQGNSA. V was shortened by 2 bases and J by 2 bases, with 11 bases between the two germline ends. The CDR3 DNA is TGTGCCAGCAGCTTAAGAGGGGCCGCCACAGATACGCAGTATTTT. Amino acids: CASSLRGAATDTQYF.

This chain joins TRBV5-8 and TRBJ2-5; the D gene is possibly TRBD1 (6 bases). The germline CDR1 and CDR2 sequences are SGHTS and YDEGEE. The CDR3 covers 16 residues. The V end was cut by 1 base, the J end by 3 bases, with 16 bases between. The CDR3 DNA reads as TGTGCCAGCAGCTTGTACAGGGTCGAATTTAAAGAGACCCAGTACTTC. Amino acids: CASSLYRVEFKETQYF.

Remarks on this clone: Other DNA sequences in the same sample also yield this CDR3. The genes are TRBV2 and TRBJ1-1; D is unresolved. Germline assignment: CDR1 SNHLY and CDR2 FYNNEI. Trimming stripped 5 bases from V and 0 bases from J, with 7 bases between. CDR3 size: 13 residues. The CDR3 spells CASSLTVNTEAFF. The CDR3, as DNA: TGTGCCAGCAGTCTGACGGTGAACACTGAAGCTTTCTTT.

The V call is TRBV6-5, the J call TRBJ2-5, with D possibly matching TRBD1 (6 bases). This CDR3 has 14 amino acids. V shed 7 bases and J shed 4 bases, with 16 bases lying between them. Germline V gene data show CDR1 as MNHEY and CDR2 as SVGAGI. The CDR3 protein is CASNKAGDPETQYF. The DNA for the CDR3 is TGTGCCAGCAATAAGGCAGGGGACCCAGAGACCCAGTACTTC.

V usage is TRBV29-1 and J usage is TRBJ1-1, with D uncertain. V was clipped by 2 bases and J by 4 bases, with 8 bases between them. Germline V gene sequence: CDR1 SQVTM, CDR2 ANQGSEA. CDR3 size: 12 residues. CDR3: CSVEMLTTEAFF. The DNA of the CDR3 is TGCAGCGTTGAAATGCTTACCACTGAAGCTTTCTTT. The full variable domain, its missing parts supplied by reference TRBV29-1 and TRBJ1-1, is SAVISQKPSRDICQRGTSLTIQCQVDSQVTMMFWYRQQPGQSLTLIATANQGSEATYESGFVIDKFPISRPNLTFSTLTVSNMSPEDSSIYLCSVEMLTTEAFFGQGTRLTVV.

The chain employs TRBV13 and TRBJ1-4; D unclear. Germline-derived CDR1 and CDR2 are PRHDT and FYEKMQ (reference sequence). With 0 bases removed from V and 5 bases from J, the gap between germline ends came to 7 bases. CDR3 length equals 14 residues. The CDR3: CASSLGLENEKLFF. The DNA for the CDR3 is TGTGCCAGCAGCTTAGGCCTGGAAAATGAAAAACTGTTTTTT. Looking up the rest from reference TRBV13 and TRBJ1-4 gives the full variable domain: AAGVIQSPRHLIKEKRETATLKCYPIPRHDTVYWYQQGPGQDPQFLISFYEKMQSDKGSIPDRFSAQQFSDYHSELNMSSLELGDSALYFCASSLGLENEKLFFGSGTQLSVL.

The J gene is TRBJ1-2, the V gene TRBV2; D unresolved. Trimming took 7 bases from V and 2 from J, leaving 17 bases between them. The CDR3 is 15 amino acids. The germline gives CDR1 SNHLY, CDR2 FYNNEI. The CDR3: CASMGGFLGNYGYTF. In nucleotides, the CDR3 is TGTGCCAGCATGGGCGGTTTTTTGGGAAACTATGGCTACACCTTC.

The J gene is TRBJ1-1, the V gene TRBV7-9, with 8 bases matching TRBD1. After removal of 7 bases from V and 1 base from J, the junction contained 5 bases not matched to a gene. The germline V gene has CDR1 SEHNR and CDR2 FQNEAQ (reference sequence). The CDR3 is made up of 14 amino acids. The CDR3 DNA follows: TGTGCCAGCACCCGGACAGGGTCGAACACTGAAGCTTTCTTT. Protein: CASTRTGSNTEAFF.

This clone has a handful of counts. The chain uses TRBV5-6 and TRBJ1-5; TRBD1 matches at 7 bases. The V gene's germline CDR1 is SGHDT and CDR2 YYEEEE. CDR3 length equals 15 residues. V shed 1 base and J 5 bases; nucleotides not matched to a gene: 6. The CDR3 loop is CASSLFRGADQPQHF. Written as DNA, the CDR3 is TGTGCCAGCAGCTTGTTCAGGGGGGCGGATCAGCCCCAGCATTTT.

This chain uses TRBV3-1 (or the pseudogene TRBV3-2) with TRBJ1-1, with a possible D match to TRBD1 (6 bases). This CDR3 spans 14 amino acids. The germline V gene encodes CDR1 LGHDT and CDR2 YNNKEL (reference sequence). Trimming removed 4 bases at V and 1 base at J, with 10 bases between. The CDR3 loop is CASSLQDRNTEAFF. CDR3 bases: TGTGCCAGCAGCCTTCAGGACAGGAACACTGAAGCTTTCTTT.

CDR3 sequence reads: CASSAGSRDTEAFF. The CDR3 DNA reads TGTGCCAGCAGCGCAGGGTCCCGGGACACTGAAGCTTTCTTT. This chain connects TRBV9 to TRBJ1-1, with D maybe TRBD1 (5 bases). V lost 3 bases and J 3 bases, leaving 12 bases between the germline ends. Germline-derived CDR1 and CDR2 are SGDLS and YYNGEE. The CDR3 covers 14 residues. Full variable domain (missing parts from reference TRBV9 and TRBJ1-1): DSGVTQTPKHLITATGQRVTLRCSPRSGDLSVYWYQQSLDQGLQFLIQYYNGEERAKGNILERFSAQQFPDLHSELNLSSLELGDSALYFCASSAGSRDTEAFFGQGTRLTVV.

V gene TRBV2 combines with J gene TRBJ1-1, with D perhaps TRBD1 (6 bases). The V end lost 5 bases, the J end lost 0 bases, and 13 bases lay between the germline ends. This CDR3 is built from 15 residues. Germline V gene lookup returns CDR1 SNHLY and CDR2 FYNNEI. CDR3 sequence reads: CASSLSTGLNTEAFF. The CDR3 DNA reads TGTGCCAGCAGTCTATCGACAGGTTTGAACACTGAAGCTTTCTTT.

V and J are TRBV6-1 and TRBJ1-4, with D hard to call. The CDR3 is 12 amino acids. Trimming pared 1 base from V and 7 bases from J, leaving 4 bases between. Germline CDR1 MNHNS, CDR2 SASEGT. The CDR3 loop is CASSEVGEKLFF. The DNA of the CDR3 is TGTGCCAGCAGTGAAGTCGGTGAAAAACTGTTTTTT.

The J gene is TRBJ1-2, the V gene TRBV6-4; 8 nucleotides align to TRBD1. From germline, CDR1 is MRHNA and CDR2 SNTAGT. The CDR3 extends over 15 amino acids. J gave up 8 bases and V 0 bases, and 8 bases lay outside the gene matches. The CDR3 DNA follows: TGTGCCAGCAGTGACTCGAGCCAGGGGGCGGGAGGCTACACCTTC. Translating it yields CASSDSSQGAGGYTF.

This chain uses TRBV4-3 with TRBJ2-7, with D perhaps TRBD1 (6 bases). The germline gives CDR1 LGHNA, CDR2 YSLEER. The CDR3 totals 15 residues. Trimming removed 0 bases at V and 4 bases at J, with 13 bases between. The CDR3 loop reads CASSQDFRGSYEQYF. DNA for the CDR3: TGCGCCAGCAGCCAAGACTTCAGGGGCTCGTACGAGCAGTACTTC.

The chain carries TRBV29-1 and TRBJ1-1; tentatively, D is TRBD1 (5 bases). The V end lost 7 bases, the J end lost 1 base, and 16 bases lay between the germline ends. This CDR3 is 14 amino acids long. Looked up from germline, CDR1 is SQVTM and CDR2 is ANQGSEA. The CDR3 sequence: CSARDVSSNTEAFF. The DNA for the CDR3 is TGCAGCGCCCGGGACGTTTCGTCGAACACTGAAGCTTTCTTT. Full variable domain (rest looked up from reference TRBV29-1 and TRBJ1-1): SAVISQKPSRDICQRGTSLTIQCQVDSQVTMMFWYRQQPGQSLTLIATANQGSEATYESGFVIDKFPISRPNLTFSTLTVSNMSPEDSSIYLCSARDVSSNTEAFFGQGTRLTVV.

V usage is TRBV27 and J usage is TRBJ2-2; 11 bases are shared with TRBD1. After removal of 5 bases from V and 7 bases from J, the junction contained 12 bases not matched to a gene. In germline, CDR1 is MNHEY, CDR2 SMNVEV (reference sequence). CDR3 length equals 17 residues. CDR3 bases: TGTGCCAGCAGTCACGTTGGACAGGGGGCCCGGGGCGGGGAGCTGTTTTTT. Translating it yields CASSHVGQGARGGELFF.

The chain uses TRBV30 and TRBJ1-6, with TRBD1 as a possible D gene (6 bases). Germline V gene lookup returns CDR1 GTSNPN and CDR2 SVGIG (reference sequence). CDR3 length: 15 residues. The germline V and J ends were trimmed by 4 bases and 8 bases, with 18 bases remaining between them. CDR3 DNA sequence: TGTGCCTGGACGATCGGACAGAGTGTGGATTCACCCCTCCACTTT. Amino acids: CAWTIGQSVDSPLHF.

The V call is TRBV11-3, the J call TRBJ2-3, with 7 bases that match TRBD2. The CDR3 contains 14 residues. J gave up 5 bases and V 4 bases, and 6 bases lay outside the gene matches. From germline, CDR1 is SGHNT and CDR2 YENEEA. For the CDR3, the DNA is TGTGCCAGCAGCTCTCGACTAGCTGTAGATACGCAGTATTTT. Protein: CASSSRLAVDTQYF.